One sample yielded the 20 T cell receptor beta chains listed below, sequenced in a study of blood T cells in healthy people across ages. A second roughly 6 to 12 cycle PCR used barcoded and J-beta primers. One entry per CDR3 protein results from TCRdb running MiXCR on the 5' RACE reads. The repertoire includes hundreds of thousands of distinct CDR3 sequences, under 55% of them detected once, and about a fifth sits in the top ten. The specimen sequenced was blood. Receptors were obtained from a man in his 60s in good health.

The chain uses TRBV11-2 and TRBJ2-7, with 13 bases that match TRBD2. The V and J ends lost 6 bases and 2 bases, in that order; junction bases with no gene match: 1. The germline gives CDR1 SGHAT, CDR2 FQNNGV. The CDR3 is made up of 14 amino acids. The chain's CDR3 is CASRLAGGTYEQYF. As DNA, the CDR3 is TGTGCCAGCAGACTAGCGGGGGGGACCTACGAGCAGTACTTC.

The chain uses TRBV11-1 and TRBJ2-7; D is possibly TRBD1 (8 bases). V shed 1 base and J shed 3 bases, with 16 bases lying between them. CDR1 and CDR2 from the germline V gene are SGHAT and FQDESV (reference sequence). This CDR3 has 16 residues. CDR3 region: CASSLGAGQVLYEQYF. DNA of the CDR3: TGTGCCAGCAGCTTAGGAGCGGGACAGGTTCTCTACGAGCAGTACTTC.

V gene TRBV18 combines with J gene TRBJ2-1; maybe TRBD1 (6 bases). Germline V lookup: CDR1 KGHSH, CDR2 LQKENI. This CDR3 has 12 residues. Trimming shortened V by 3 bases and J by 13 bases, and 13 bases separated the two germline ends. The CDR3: CASSPPTGTQFF. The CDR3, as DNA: TGTGCCAGCTCACCTCCAACAGGGACCCAGTTCTTC.

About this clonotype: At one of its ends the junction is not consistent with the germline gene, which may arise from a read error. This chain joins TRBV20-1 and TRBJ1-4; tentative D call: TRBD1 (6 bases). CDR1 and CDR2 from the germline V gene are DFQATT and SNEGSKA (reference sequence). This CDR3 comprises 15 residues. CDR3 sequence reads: CSAMRTGATNEELFF. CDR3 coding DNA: TGCAGTGCTATGAGAACGGGGGCAACTAATGAAGAACTGTTTTTT.

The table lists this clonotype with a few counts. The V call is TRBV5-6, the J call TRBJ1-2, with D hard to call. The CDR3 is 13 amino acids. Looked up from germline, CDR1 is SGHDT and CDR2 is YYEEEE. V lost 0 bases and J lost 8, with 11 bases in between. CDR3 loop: CASSLVAADGYTF. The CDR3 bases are TGTGCCAGCAGCTTGGTGGCAGCAGACGGCTACACCTTC.

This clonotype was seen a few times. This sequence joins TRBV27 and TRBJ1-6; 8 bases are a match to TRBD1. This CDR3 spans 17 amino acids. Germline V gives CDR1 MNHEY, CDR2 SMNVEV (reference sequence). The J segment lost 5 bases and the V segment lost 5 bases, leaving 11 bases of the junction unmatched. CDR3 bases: TGTGCCAGCAGTCCGAACACAGGGGGGATGCATAATTCACCCCTCCACTTT. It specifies CASSPNTGGMHNSPLHF.

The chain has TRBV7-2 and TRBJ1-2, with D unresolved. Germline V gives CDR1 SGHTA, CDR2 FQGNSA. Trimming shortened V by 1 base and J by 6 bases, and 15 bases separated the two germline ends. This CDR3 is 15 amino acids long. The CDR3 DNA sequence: TGTGCCAGCAGCTTAGACCTCCCAAGGGTCGATGGCTACACCTTC. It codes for CASSLDLPRVDGYTF.

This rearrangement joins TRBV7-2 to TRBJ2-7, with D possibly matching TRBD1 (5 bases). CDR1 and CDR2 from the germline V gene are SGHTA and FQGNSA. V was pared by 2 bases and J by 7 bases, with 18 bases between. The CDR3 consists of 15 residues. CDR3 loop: CASSLFWGSYNEQYF. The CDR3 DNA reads TGTGCCAGCAGCTTATTTTGGGGCTCCTACAATGAGCAGTACTTC. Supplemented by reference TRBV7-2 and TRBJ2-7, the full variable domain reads GAGVSQSPSNKVTEKGKDVELRCDPISGHTALYWYRQSLGQGLEFLIYFQGNSAPDKSGLPSDRFSAERTGGSVSTLTIQRTQQEDSAVYLCASSLFWGSYNEQYFGPGTRLTVT.

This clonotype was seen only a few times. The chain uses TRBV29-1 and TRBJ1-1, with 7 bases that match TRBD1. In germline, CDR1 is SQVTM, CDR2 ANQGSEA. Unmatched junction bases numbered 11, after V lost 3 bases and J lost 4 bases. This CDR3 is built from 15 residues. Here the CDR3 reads CSVEALRGVSTEAFF. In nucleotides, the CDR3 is TGCAGCGTTGAGGCCCTCAGGGGGGTTAGCACTGAAGCTTTCTTT. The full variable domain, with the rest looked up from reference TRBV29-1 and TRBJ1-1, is SAVISQKPSRDICQRGTSLTIQCQVDSQVTMMFWYRQQPGQSLTLIATANQGSEATYESGFVIDKFPISRPNLTFSTLTVSNMSPEDSSIYLCSVEALRGVSTEAFFGQGTRLTVV.

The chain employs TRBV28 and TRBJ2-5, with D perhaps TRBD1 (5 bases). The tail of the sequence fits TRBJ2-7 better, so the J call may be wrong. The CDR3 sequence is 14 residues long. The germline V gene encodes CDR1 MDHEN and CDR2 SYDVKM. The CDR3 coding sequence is TGTGCCAGCAGTTTGCGGCAGGGTTCCGTCGAGCAGTACTTC. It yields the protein CASSLRQGSVEQYF.

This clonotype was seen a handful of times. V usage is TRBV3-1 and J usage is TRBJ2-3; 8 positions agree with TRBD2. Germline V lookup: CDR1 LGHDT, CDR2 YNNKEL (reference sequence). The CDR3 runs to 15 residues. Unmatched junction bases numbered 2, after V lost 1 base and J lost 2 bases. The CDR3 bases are TGTGCCAGCAGCCAAGGGGGACTAGACACAGATACGCAGTATTTT. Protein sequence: CASSQGGLDTDTQYF.

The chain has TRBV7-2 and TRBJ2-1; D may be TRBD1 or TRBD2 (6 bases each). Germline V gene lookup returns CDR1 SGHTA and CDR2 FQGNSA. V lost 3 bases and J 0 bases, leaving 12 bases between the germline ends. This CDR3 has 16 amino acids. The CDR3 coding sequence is TGTGCCAGCAGCTTGGGGGCCGGGAGCTCCTACAATGAGCAGTTCTTC. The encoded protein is CASSLGAGSSYNEQFF.

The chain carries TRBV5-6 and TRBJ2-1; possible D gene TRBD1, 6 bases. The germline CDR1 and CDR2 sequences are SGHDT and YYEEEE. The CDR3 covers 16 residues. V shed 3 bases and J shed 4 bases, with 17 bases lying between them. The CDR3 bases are TGTGCCAGCAGCTCGACTGACAGGACTCGGTACAATGAGCAGTTCTTC. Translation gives CASSSTDRTRYNEQFF.

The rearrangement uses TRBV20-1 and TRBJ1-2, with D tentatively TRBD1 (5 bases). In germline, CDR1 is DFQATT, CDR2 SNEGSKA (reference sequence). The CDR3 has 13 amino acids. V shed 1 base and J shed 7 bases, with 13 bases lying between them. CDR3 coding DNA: TGCAGTGCTAGAGTAGGCAGGGAGATTGGCTACACCTTC. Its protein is CSARVGREIGYTF.

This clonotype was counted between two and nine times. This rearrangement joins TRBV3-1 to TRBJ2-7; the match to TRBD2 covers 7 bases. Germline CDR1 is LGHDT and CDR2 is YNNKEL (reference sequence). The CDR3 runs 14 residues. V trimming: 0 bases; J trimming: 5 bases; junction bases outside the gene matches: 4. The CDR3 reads CASSQDIGGDEQYF. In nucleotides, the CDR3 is TGTGCCAGCAGCCAAGATATTGGGGGGGACGAGCAGTACTTC.

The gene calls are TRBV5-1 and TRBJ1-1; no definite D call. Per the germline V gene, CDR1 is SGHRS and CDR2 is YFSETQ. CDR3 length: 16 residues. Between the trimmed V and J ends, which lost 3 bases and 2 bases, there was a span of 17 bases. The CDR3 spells CASSSHSDRRNTEAFF. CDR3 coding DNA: TGCGCCAGCAGCTCCCATTCAGACCGGAGAAACACTGAAGCTTTCTTT.

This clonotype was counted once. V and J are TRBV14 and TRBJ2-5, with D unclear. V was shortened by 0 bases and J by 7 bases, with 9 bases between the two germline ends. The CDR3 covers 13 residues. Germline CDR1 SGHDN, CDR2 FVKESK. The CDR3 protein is CASSQDRMGTQYF. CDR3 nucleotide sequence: TGTGCCAGCAGCCAAGATCGAATGGGGACCCAGTACTTC.

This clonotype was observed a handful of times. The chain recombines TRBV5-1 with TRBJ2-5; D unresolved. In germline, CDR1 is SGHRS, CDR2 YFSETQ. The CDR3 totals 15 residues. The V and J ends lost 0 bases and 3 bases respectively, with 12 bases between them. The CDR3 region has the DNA TGCGCCAGCAGCTTGGGACTCGACGGTAAAGAGACCCAGTACTTC. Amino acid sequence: CASSLGLDGKETQYF.

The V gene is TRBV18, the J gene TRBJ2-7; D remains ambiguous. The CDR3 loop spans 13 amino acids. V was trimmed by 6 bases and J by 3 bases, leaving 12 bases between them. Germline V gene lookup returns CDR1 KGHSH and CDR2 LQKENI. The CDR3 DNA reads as TGTGCCAGCTCGCTCACAAGAAACTACGAGCAGTACTTC. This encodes CASSLTRNYEQYF.

The CDR3 nucleotides read TGTGCCAGCAGCTTAACTTCGAACACTGAAGCTTTCTTT. Translation gives CASSLTSNTEAFF. The chain combines TRBV7-2 with TRBJ1-1; D not certain. Deletions cut 2 bases from V and 1 base from J, with 5 bases between. Per germline, CDR1 SGHTA and CDR2 FQGNSA. This CDR3 has 13 residues.